The 25 T cell receptor beta chains below all came from one sample that was sequenced in a study of T cell responses to AZD1222 COVID-19 vaccine. The repertoire was sequenced with immunoSEQ multiplex PCR; TCRdb's copy has only in-frame clones and lacks some. The sample has under 200,000 clones; around 92% are singletons. This specimen consisted of peripheral blood, obtained on day 0 of AZD1222 vaccination. These receptors were taken from an adult in good health.

The chain recombines TRBV5-1 with TRBJ1-1; D possibly corresponds to TRBD1 (5 bases). The CDR3 length is 15 residues. Germline V gene sequence: CDR1 SGHRS, CDR2 YFSETQ. V lost 4 bases and J lost 6, with 19 bases in between. The CDR3 protein is CASSPGLPFSAEAFF. The CDR3 DNA is TGCGCCAGCAGCCCGGGACTGCCTTTTTCAGCTGAAGCTTTCTTT.

The chain employs TRBV11-3 and TRBJ2-2, with 8 bases fitting TRBD1. J lost 6 bases, V lost 1 base, and 4 bases had no gene match. The CDR3 contains 15 residues. Per germline, CDR1 SGHNT and CDR2 YENEEA. CDR3 DNA sequence: TGTGCCAGCAGCTTAGGCAACAGGGGGGCCGGGGAGCTGTTTTTT. Its protein product is CASSLGNRGAGELFF.

This clone was picked up many times. The chain joins TRBV6-4 to TRBJ2-2; D unresolved. The CDR3 has 14 residues. Trimming removed 9 bases at V and 4 bases at J, with 15 bases between. Per the germline V gene, CDR1 is MRHNA and CDR2 is SNTAGT. The CDR3 nucleotides are TGTGCCAGTACAGCCTCTCCGGGCACCGGGGAGCTGTTTTTT. Protein: CASTASPGTGELFF.

The gene calls are TRBV15 and TRBJ1-5; tentatively, D is TRBD1 (5 bases). Per germline, CDR1 LNHNV and CDR2 YYDKDF (reference sequence). The CDR3 has 16 residues. The V end lost 5 bases, the J end lost 0 bases, and 14 bases lay between the germline ends. The CDR3 loop is CATSSEQVYSNQPQHF. The CDR3 bases are TGTGCCACCAGCTCTGAACAGGTGTATAGCAATCAGCCCCAGCATTTT.

The V gene is TRBV7-2, the J gene TRBJ1-3; D remains unclear. The CDR3 loop spans 16 amino acids. Germline V gene sequence: CDR1 SGHTA, CDR2 FQGNSA. Trimming cost V 2 bases and J 0 bases, with 11 bases left between them. Written as DNA, the CDR3 is TGTGCCAGCAGCTTACAGGCCTCGAGCTCTGGAAACACCATATATTTT. Translation: CASSLQASSSGNTIYF.

The chain is built from TRBV10-3 and TRBJ2-5, with 7 bases that match TRBD2. Germline trimming cut 8 bases from V and 5 bases from J; bases unmatched to any gene: 11. The CDR3 has 14 residues. Germline V lookup: CDR1 ENHRY, CDR2 SYGVKD. The CDR3 here is CAISGGRGDETQYF. Here the CDR3 DNA reads TGTGCCATCTCGGGGGGTAGGGGAGATGAGACCCAGTACTTC.

This clone appeared a single time. This rearrangement joins TRBV19 to TRBJ1-2; D is possibly TRBD1 (5 bases). The CDR3 loop spans 15 amino acids. Trimming removed 8 bases from V and 8 bases from J, with 24 bases in between. Germline loops: CDR1 LNHDA, CDR2 SQIVND (reference sequence). The DNA of the CDR3 is TGTGCCAGTCTCGGGGGTAAGAACCCAACAGGCGGCTACACCTTC. It specifies CASLGGKNPTGGYTF.

This chain links TRBV25-1 with TRBJ1-1; the match to TRBD1 covers 7 bases. The V gene end was trimmed by 3 bases and the J gene end by 5 bases; junction bases not matched to a gene: 9. The CDR3 consists of 15 residues. Germline lookup yields CDR1 MGHDK and CDR2 SYGVNS. CDR3 in amino acids: CASSEPGQGDTEAFF. The CDR3 DNA sequence: TGTGCCAGCAGTGAGCCGGGTCAGGGGGATACTGAAGCTTTCTTT.

The genes are TRBV6-1 and TRBJ1-5; D uncertain. The V end lost 2 bases, the J end lost 4 bases, and 6 bases lay between the germline ends. The CDR3 is 13 residues long. Germline CDR1 MNHNS, CDR2 SASEGT. DNA for the CDR3: TGTGCCAGCAGTGAATTAGGGAATCAGCCCCAGCATTTT. Translation gives CASSELGNQPQHF.

This clone was observed a single time. This sequence joins TRBV12-5 and TRBJ2-3, with 8 bases lining up with TRBD1. The CDR3 is 17 residues long. The V gene end was trimmed by 6 bases and the J gene end by 1 base; junction bases not matched to a gene: 12. Germline values: CDR1 LGHNT, CDR2 FRNRAP. CDR3 DNA: TGTGCTAGTGGACCCGCCGCAGGGGGCGTAGGCACAGATACGCAGTATTTT. Translated, it gives CASGPAAGGVGTDTQYF.

Here the CDR3 reads CASSYSGGTQYF. CDR3 DNA: TGTGCCAGCAGTTACTCGGGTGGGACCCAGTACTTC. The chain employs TRBV6-2 or TRBV6-3 and TRBJ2-5; D gene unclear. V was clipped by 0 bases and J by 7 bases, with 6 bases between them. CDR1 is MNHEY, CDR2 SVGEGT, per germline. The CDR3 is 12 residues long.

This clone was seen once. The chain couples TRBV6-1 to TRBJ2-3; no reliable D call. The CDR3 runs to 13 residues. Trimming removed 2 bases at V and 2 bases at J, with 5 bases between. Germline V gives CDR1 MNHNS, CDR2 SASEGT. This CDR3 is CASSEPYTDTQYF. CDR3 DNA sequence: TGTGCCAGCAGTGAACCCTACACAGATACGCAGTATTTT.

This sequence joins TRBV7-8 and TRBJ2-3; D ambiguous. This CDR3 comprises 14 residues. From germline, CDR1 is SGHVS and CDR2 FQNEAQ. V shed 1 base and J shed 2 bases, with 7 bases lying between them. Here the CDR3 DNA reads TGTGCCAGCAGCTTAGAAGTACCCACAGATACGCAGTATTTT. It specifies CASSLEVPTDTQYF.

The rearrangement uses TRBV28 and TRBJ1-2, with D unclear. The CDR3 runs 14 residues. Trimming removed 5 bases at V and 2 bases at J, with 12 bases between. Germline loops: CDR1 MDHEN, CDR2 SYDVKM. The DNA for the CDR3 is TGTGCCAGCAGTACCCTAGACCGGAACTATGGCTACACCTTC. Translated: CASSTLDRNYGYTF.

This chain links TRBV3-1 (or the pseudogene TRBV3-2) with TRBJ1-2; D remains ambiguous. V was cut by 4 bases and J by 3 bases, with 9 bases left in between. The CDR3 is 13 amino acids. From germline, CDR1 is LGHDT and CDR2 YNNKEL (reference sequence). As DNA, the CDR3 is TGTGCCAGCAGCCCCACCTTTGACTATGGCTACACCTTC. As protein: CASSPTFDYGYTF.

V and J are TRBV29-1 and TRBJ1-2; TRBD1 agrees at 8 bases. This CDR3 has 14 residues. Trimming cost V 8 bases and J 6 bases; bases outside gene matches: 14. In germline, CDR1 is SQVTM, CDR2 ANQGSEA. CDR3 amino acids: CSSTPTDRGDGYTF. The CDR3 DNA reads as TGCAGCTCGACCCCTACTGACAGGGGAGATGGCTACACCTTC.

Only one count was recorded for this clone. The chain is built from TRBV4-3 and TRBJ2-1, with D unresolved. Germline assignment: CDR1 LGHNA and CDR2 YSLEER. With 1 base removed from V and 7 bases from J, the gap between germline ends came to 11 bases. CDR3 size: 14 residues. This chain's CDR3 is CASSQAVGRNEQFF. CDR3 nucleotide sequence: TGCGCCAGCAGCCAAGCCGTCGGACGGAATGAGCAGTTCTTC.

This clone was detected a few times. The chain carries TRBV3-1 (or the pseudogene TRBV3-2) and TRBJ2-5; D gene uncertain. V lost 1 base and J 2 bases, leaving 8 bases between the germline ends. The CDR3 has 14 amino acids. Germline assignment: CDR1 LGHDT and CDR2 YNNKEL (reference sequence). The CDR3 nucleotides read TGTGCCAGCAGCCAAGTTTGGCCTCAAGAGACCCAGTACTTC. This translates into CASSQVWPQETQYF.

The chain carries TRBV9 and TRBJ1-2; 9 bases are shared with TRBD1. CDR1 and CDR2 (germline): SGDLS, YYNGEE. V was clipped by 1 base and J by 7 bases; unmatched bases: 5. The CDR3 spans 14 residues. The CDR3 protein is CASSVTGGAGGYTF. CDR3 nucleotide sequence: TGTGCCAGCAGCGTAACAGGGGGCGCGGGTGGCTACACCTTC.

In DNA form, the CDR3 reads TGTGCCAGTAGTAGGTCGGGGTTGAGGATCCCTGAAGCTTTCTTT. Protein sequence: CASSRSGLRIPEAFF. The genes are TRBV19 and TRBJ1-1; no clear D. The CDR3 contains 15 residues. V lost 4 bases, J lost 6 bases, and 18 bases lay in between. Per germline, CDR1 LNHDA and CDR2 SQIVND (reference sequence).

The genes are TRBV2 and TRBJ1-3; 7 bases map to TRBD1. CDR3 length equals 14 residues. The V gene's germline CDR1 is SNHLY and CDR2 FYNNEI. The ends lost 4 bases at V and 1 base at J; junction bases unmatched: 1. In DNA, the CDR3 is TGTGCCAGCAGTGCAGGGGGATCTGGAAACACCATATATTTT. Its translation: CASSAGGSGNTIYF.

The chain recombines TRBV14 with TRBJ2-4; D unclear. The germline gives CDR1 SGHDN, CDR2 FVKESK. V lost 2 bases and J 7 bases, leaving 3 bases between the germline ends. The CDR3 totals 11 residues. CDR3 coding DNA: TGTGCCAGCAGCCAAAGGAACATTCAGTACTTC. Its translation is CASSQRNIQYF.

The chain has TRBV20-1 and TRBJ1-4; no clear D. The length of the CDR3 is 13 residues. The V gene's germline CDR1 is DFQATT and CDR2 SNEGSKA (reference sequence). V was cut by 3 bases and J by 10 bases, with 15 bases left in between. The CDR3 sequence: CSASERHAGKLFF. The CDR3 DNA is TGCAGTGCTAGTGAACGACATGCGGGAAAACTGTTTTTT.

There are a few counts of this clone. The chain recombines TRBV6-5 with TRBJ1-2, with TRBD1 matching 11 bases. The V and J ends lost 4 bases and 4 bases, in that order; junction bases with no gene match: 5. The CDR3 is 15 amino acids. Germline V gives CDR1 MNHEY, CDR2 SVGAGI. The CDR3 bases are TGTGCCAGCAGTTCCTGGACAGGGGGCCTCTATGGCTACACCTTC. Residues: CASSSWTGGLYGYTF.

J is TRBJ1-3 and V is TRBV9; D not certain. The CDR3 has 13 amino acids. Trimming cost V 6 bases and J 3 bases, with 10 bases left between them. CDR1 is SGDLS and CDR2 is YYNGEE in the germline V gene. The CDR3 DNA reads as TGTGCCAGCAATCCGGGCTTTGGAAACACCATATATTTT. Residues: CASNPGFGNTIYF.